The subject of this entry is one T cell receptor (beta chain). These data belong to a study of T cell changes during pregnancy in multiple sclerosis. Here immunoSEQ multiplex PCR was the method, and the copy in TCRdb shows in-frame clones only, minus some. This sample carries fewer than 110,000 clones, 75% to 95% of them seen once, and the ten largest clones take 2.5% to 4%. Material: peripheral blood, obtained in the second trimester of pregnancy. The receptor's source is a female donor with multiple sclerosis, enrolled in a pregnancy study.

CDR3 DNA sequence: TGTGCCATCAGTGGGGGACAGGGGGCCGAACAGTTCTTC. Protein: CAISGGQGAEQFF. The chain couples TRBV10-3 to TRBJ2-1; TRBD1 agrees at 12 bases. This CDR3 has 13 residues. The V segment lost 4 bases and the J segment 13 bases; nucleotides outside the gene matches: 5. Germline CDR1 reads ENHRY; CDR2 reads SYGVKD.